This T cell receptor (beta chain) was sequenced during a study of CD8 T cells in ankylosing spondylitis. Germline CDR1 SGHRS, CDR2 YFSETQ. Trimming removed 4 bases from V and 7 bases from J; junction bases left unmatched: 7. The CDR3 has 14 residues. Libraries of TCR beta came from quantitative 5'-RACE with molecular barcodes. TCRdb re-derived calls from the 5' RACE reads in MiXCR, one entry per CDR3 protein. The sample lists 150,000 to 200,000 distinct CDR3 sequences, over 10% seen once, with approximately 10% in the top ten. Study-wide points: Clones linked to the disease showed a CD8+ phenotype. They occurred at relatively low frequencies in peripheral blood. Made up of several highly homologous variants, a TCR beta motif appeared characteristic of ankylosing spondylitis blood. In ankylosing spondylitis patients, matched synovial fluid reportedly showed significant enrichment of disease-linked clones.

This clonotype was counted between two and nine times. Its antigen is currently unknown. Sequencing input: blood, either unsorted or a sorted T cell fraction (not recorded which). The chain combines TRBV5-1 with TRBJ2-3; 9 nucleotides line up with TRBD2. The TCR sequence derives from a female donor with ankylosing spondylitis or in good health (not recorded which). CDR3 nucleotides: TGCGCCAGCAGCAGTAGCGGGAGATGGAATACGCAGTATTTT. Translated, it gives CASSSSGRWNTQYF.